Here is one T cell receptor (beta chain) with its context. Original processing methods: Reference gene primer amplification gave estimated nucleated cell counts. Only in-frame clones appear in the TCRdb table, and some are missing; sequencing was by immunoSEQ multiplex PCR. V, J and clone size derive from that table, while D and trimming were established from the DNA sequence. The sample has more than 200,000 clones; roughly 80% are singletons. The CDR3 extends over 15 amino acids. The germline V and J ends were trimmed by 6 bases and 5 bases, with 18 bases remaining between them. In germline, CDR1 is ENHRY, CDR2 SYGVKD. This specimen belongs to a study of blood T cell repertoires in COVID-19. Study at large: The origin of the acute and convalescent COVID-19 samples was the United States, Italy and Spain.

The sequence derives from a man aged 60-69 years with acute or convalescent COVID-19. The chain joins TRBV10-3 to TRBJ2-3; D is unresolved. The specimen was peripheral blood. The CDR3 loop reads CAIREAGTGGDTQYF. CDR3 nucleotides: TGTGCCATCAGGGAAGCCGGCACCGGCGGAGATACGCAGTATTTT.